The 8 T cell receptor beta chains below all came from one sample that was sequenced in a study of cytomegalovirus exposure and HLA in healthy donors (dated by TCRdb to the late 2010s). To prepare the library, the immunoSEQ multiplex PCR assay was applied. The multiplex PCR relied on a mix of 60 forward primers for TCR Vbeta segments and 13 reverse primers for TCR Jbeta segments. TCRdb re-hosts the immuneACCESS table, in-frame sequences only. Its copies lack some clones; in the studies checked, an unresolved V gene accounts for under half of them, and the cause for the rest is not known. This sample is represented by roughly 93,000 clones; 74% of them were singletons. The ten top clones hold 1.5% to 2% of the sample. Material for sequencing was PBMCs. The source of these receptors is a male donor in good health and CMV-seronegative.

The chain uses TRBV30 and TRBJ1-1; 11 bases are a match to TRBD1. The CDR3 loop spans 13 amino acids. The trim removed 3 bases at V and 5 bases at J, leaving 2 bases unmatched. The germline V gene has CDR1 GTSNPN and CDR2 SVGIG (reference sequence). DNA for the CDR3: TGTGCCTGGAGGGACAGGGGGCTTACTGAAGCTTTCTTT. Its protein product is CAWRDRGLTEAFF.

The chain combines TRBV10-3 with TRBJ2-7; 10 bases match TRBD1. The J segment lost 3 bases and the V segment lost 3 bases, leaving 5 bases of the junction unmatched. Germline loops: CDR1 ENHRY, CDR2 SYGVKD. The CDR3 loop spans 15 amino acids. CDR3 protein: CAISERDRGVYEQYF. Here the CDR3 DNA reads TGTGCCATCAGTGAAAGGGACAGGGGTGTCTACGAGCAGTACTTC.

The sample holds a few counts of this clone. The V and J genes are TRBV27 and TRBJ1-4; D may be TRBD1 (6 bases). Germline V CDR1 and CDR2: MNHEY, SMNVEV (reference sequence). CDR3 length: 12 residues. Trimming shortened V by 5 bases and J by 8 bases, and 9 bases separated the two germline ends. Written as DNA, the CDR3 is TGTGCCAGCAGTATCAGGGGCGAAAAACTGTTTTTT. Translated: CASSIRGEKLFF.

The CDR3 reads CASSFNAFGGSSYEQYF. The CDR3 coding sequence is TGTGCCAGCAGTTTTAACGCATTTGGGGGCTCCTCCTACGAGCAGTACTTC. The chain joins TRBV28 to TRBJ2-7, with D tentatively TRBD1 (6 bases). V shed 3 bases and J shed 0 bases, with 18 bases lying between them. Germline V gives CDR1 MDHEN, CDR2 SYDVKM. The CDR3 covers 17 residues. The full variable domain, in which reference TRBV28 and TRBJ2-7 provide the parts outside the CDR3, is DVKVTQSSRYLVKRTGEKVFLECVQDMDHENMFWYRQDPGLGLRLIYFSYDVKMKEKGDIPEGYSVSREKKERFSLILESASTNQTSMYLCASSFNAFGGSSYEQYFGPGTRLTVT.

The CDR3 DNA reads TGCGCCAGCAGCTTGGACCGGGGGTACTATGGCTACACCTTC. Its protein is CASSLDRGYYGYTF. The chain combines TRBV5-1 with TRBJ1-2, with TRBD1 as a possible D gene (5 bases). Per the germline V gene, CDR1 is SGHRS and CDR2 is YFSETQ. CDR3 length: 14 amino acids. Trimming shortened V by 0 bases and J by 3 bases, and 9 bases separated the two germline ends.

V gene TRBV27 combines with J gene TRBJ2-3; TRBD2 might be the D (5 bases). This CDR3 region has 12 residues. Trimming removed 3 bases at V and 8 bases at J, with 9 bases between. Germline V gene data show CDR1 as MNHEY and CDR2 as SMNVEV (reference sequence). CDR3 region: CASSFPAGTQYF. CDR3 bases: TGTGCCAGCAGTTTCCCCGCGGGTACGCAGTATTTT.

The chain links TRBV21-1 to TRBJ1-2; TRBD1 reflects the table's D call only, with no check against the DNA. TRBV21-1 is labeled a pseudogene. The CDR3 length is 15 residues. The CDR3: CASSKVADRGHGYTF. The CDR3 DNA follows: TGTGCCAGCAGCAAAGTGGCTGACAGGGGGCATGGCTACACCTTC.

This chain joins TRBV5-6 and TRBJ1-2; D is undetermined. CDR3 length: 15 amino acids. The ends were cut back, 0 bases at V and 5 bases at J, with 14 bases in the middle. Germline CDR1 is SGHDT and CDR2 is YYEEEE. CDR3 in amino acids: CASSLAAGNLYGYTF. CDR3 DNA: TGTGCCAGCAGCTTGGCGGCAGGCAACCTTTATGGCTACACCTTC.